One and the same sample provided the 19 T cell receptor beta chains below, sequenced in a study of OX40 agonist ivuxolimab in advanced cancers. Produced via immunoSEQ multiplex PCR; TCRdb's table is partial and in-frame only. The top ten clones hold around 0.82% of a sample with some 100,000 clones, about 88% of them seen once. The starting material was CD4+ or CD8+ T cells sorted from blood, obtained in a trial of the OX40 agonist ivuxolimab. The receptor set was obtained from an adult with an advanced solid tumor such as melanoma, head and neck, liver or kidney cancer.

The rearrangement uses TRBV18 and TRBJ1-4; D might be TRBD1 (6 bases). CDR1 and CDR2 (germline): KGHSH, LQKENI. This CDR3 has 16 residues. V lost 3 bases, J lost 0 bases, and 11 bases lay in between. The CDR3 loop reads CASSPTGPATNEKLFF. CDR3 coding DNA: TGTGCCAGCTCACCGACAGGCCCAGCAACTAATGAAAAACTGTTTTTT.

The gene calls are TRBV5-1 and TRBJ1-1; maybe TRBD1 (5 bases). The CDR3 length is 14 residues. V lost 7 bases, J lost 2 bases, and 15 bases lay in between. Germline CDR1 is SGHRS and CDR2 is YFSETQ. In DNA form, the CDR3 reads TGCGCCAGCCTCCTAGGTGGGGGTAACACTGAAGCTTTCTTT. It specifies CASLLGGGNTEAFF. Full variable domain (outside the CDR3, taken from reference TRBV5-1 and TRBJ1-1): KAGVTQTPRYLIKTRGQQVTLSCSPISGHRSVSWYQQTPGQGLQFLFEYFSETQRNKGNFPGRFSGRQFSNSRSEMNVSTLELGDSALYLCASLLGGGNTEAFFGQGTRLTVV.

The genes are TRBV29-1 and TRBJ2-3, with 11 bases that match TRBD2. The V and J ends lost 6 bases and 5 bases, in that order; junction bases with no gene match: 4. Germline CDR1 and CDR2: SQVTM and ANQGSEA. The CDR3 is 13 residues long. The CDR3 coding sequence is TGCAGCGTGATTCTAGCGGGAGGAGATACGCAGTATTTT. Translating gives CSVILAGGDTQYF.

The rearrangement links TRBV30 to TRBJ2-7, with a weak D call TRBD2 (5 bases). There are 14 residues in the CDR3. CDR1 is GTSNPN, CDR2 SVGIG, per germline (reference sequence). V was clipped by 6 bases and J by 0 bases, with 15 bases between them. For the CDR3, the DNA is TGTGCCTGCGGGAACAGTGTGAGCTCCTACGAGCAGTACTTC. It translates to CACGNSVSSYEQYF. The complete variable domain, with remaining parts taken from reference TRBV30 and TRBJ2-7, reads SQTIHQWPATLVQPVGSPLSLECTVEGTSNPNLYWYRQAAGRGLQLLFYSVGIGQISSEVPQNLSASRPQDRQFILSSKKLLLSDSGFYLCACGNSVSSYEQYFGPGTRLTVT.

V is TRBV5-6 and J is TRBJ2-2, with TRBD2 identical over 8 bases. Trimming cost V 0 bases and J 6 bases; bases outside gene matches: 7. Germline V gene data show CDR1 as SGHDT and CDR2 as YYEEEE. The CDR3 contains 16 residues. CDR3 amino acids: CASSLGASGFSGELFF. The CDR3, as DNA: TGTGCCAGCAGCTTGGGTGCTAGCGGGTTTTCCGGGGAGCTGTTTTTT.

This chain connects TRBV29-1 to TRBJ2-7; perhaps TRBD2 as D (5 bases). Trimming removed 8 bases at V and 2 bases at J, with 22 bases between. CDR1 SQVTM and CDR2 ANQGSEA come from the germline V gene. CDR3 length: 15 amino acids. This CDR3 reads CSCAGPNLHTYEQYV. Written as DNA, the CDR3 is TGCAGCTGCGCGGGTCCCAATCTTCATACCTACGAGCAGTACGTC.

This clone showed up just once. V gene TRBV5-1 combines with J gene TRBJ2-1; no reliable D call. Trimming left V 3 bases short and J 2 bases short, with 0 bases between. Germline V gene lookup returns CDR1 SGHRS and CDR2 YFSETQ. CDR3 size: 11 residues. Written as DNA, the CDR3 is TGCGCCAGCAGCTCCTACAATGAGCAGTTCTTC. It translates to CASSSYNEQFF.

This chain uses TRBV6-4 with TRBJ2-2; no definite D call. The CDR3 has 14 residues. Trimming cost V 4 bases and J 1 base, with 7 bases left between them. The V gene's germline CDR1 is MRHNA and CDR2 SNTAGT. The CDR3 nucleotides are TGTGCCAGCAGTGTTATGAAGAACACCGGGGAGCTGTTTTTT. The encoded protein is CASSVMKNTGELFF.

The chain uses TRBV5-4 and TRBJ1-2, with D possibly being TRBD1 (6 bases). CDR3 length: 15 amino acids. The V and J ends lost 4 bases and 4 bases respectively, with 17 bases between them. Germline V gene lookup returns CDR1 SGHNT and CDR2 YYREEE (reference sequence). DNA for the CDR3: TGTGCCAGCAGCACCGACAGGCAGGAGAGCTATGGCTACACCTTC. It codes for CASSTDRQESYGYTF.

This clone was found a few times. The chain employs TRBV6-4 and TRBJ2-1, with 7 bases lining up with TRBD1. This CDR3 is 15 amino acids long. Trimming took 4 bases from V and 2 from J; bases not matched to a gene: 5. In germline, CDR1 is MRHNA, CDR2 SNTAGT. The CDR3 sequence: CASSVGDSPYNEQFF. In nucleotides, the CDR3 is TGTGCCAGCAGTGTAGGGGACAGTCCCTACAATGAGCAGTTCTTC.

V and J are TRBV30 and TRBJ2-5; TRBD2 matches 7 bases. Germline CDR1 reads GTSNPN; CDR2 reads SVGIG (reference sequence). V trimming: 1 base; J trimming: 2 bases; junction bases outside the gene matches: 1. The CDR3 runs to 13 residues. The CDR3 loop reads CAWSGSGQETQYF. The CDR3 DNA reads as TGTGCCTGGAGTGGTAGCGGGCAAGAGACCCAGTACTTC.

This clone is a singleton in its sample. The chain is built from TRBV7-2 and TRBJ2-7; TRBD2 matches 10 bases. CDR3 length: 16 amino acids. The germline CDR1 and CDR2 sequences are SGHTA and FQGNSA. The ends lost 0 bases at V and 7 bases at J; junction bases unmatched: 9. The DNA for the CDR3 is TGTGCCAGCAGCTTAGCCGGGAGCGGGAGGGCCGGGGAGCAGTACGTC. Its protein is CASSLAGSGRAGEQYV.

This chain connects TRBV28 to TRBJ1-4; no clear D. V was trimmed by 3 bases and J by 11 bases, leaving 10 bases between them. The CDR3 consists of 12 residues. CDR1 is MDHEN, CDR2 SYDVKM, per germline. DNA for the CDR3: TGTGCCAGCAGTTTCTATCCCGACAAACTGTTTTTT. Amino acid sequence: CASSFYPDKLFF.

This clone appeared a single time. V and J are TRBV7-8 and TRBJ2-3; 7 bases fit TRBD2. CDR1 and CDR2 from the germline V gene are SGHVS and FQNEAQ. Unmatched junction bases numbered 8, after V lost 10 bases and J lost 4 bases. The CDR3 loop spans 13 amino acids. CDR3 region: CATRRENADTQYF. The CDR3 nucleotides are TGTGCCACCCGGCGGGAGAACGCAGATACGCAGTATTTT. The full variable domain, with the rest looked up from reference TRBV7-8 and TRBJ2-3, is GAGVSQSPRYKVAKRGQDVALRCDPISGHVSLFWYQQALGQGPEFLTYFQNEAQLDKSGLPSDRFFAERPEGSVSTLKIQRTQQEDSAVYLCATRRENADTQYFGPGTRLTVL.

CDR3 residues: CASSLSVSNEQFF. The CDR3 nucleotides are TGTGCCAGCAGCTTGTCAGTCTCCAATGAGCAGTTCTTC. The rearrangement links TRBV5-4 to TRBJ2-1; D is unresolved. Germline V CDR1 and CDR2: SGHNT, YYREEE (reference sequence). Trimming took off 1 base at V and 6 bases at J, with 8 bases between the two ends. The CDR3 consists of 13 residues.

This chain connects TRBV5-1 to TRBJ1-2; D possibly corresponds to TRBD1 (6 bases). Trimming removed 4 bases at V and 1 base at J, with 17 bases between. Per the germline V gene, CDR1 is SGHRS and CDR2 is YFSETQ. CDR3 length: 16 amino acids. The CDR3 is CASSPTSGGGNYGYTF. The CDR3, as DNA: TGCGCCAGCAGCCCGACTTCGGGGGGCGGTAACTATGGCTACACCTTC.

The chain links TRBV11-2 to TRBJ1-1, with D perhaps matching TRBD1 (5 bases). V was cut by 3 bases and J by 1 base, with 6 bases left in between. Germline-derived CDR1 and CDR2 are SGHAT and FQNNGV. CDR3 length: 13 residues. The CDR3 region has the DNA TGTGCCAGCAGCTTCACAGGGAACACTGAAGCTTTCTTT. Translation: CASSFTGNTEAFF.

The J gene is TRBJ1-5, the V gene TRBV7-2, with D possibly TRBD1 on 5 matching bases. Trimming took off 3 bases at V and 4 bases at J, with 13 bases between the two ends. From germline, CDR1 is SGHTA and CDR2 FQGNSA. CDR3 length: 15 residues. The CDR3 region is CASSFGTGANQPQHF. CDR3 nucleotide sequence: TGTGCCAGCAGCTTTGGTACCGGGGCTAATCAGCCCCAGCATTTT.

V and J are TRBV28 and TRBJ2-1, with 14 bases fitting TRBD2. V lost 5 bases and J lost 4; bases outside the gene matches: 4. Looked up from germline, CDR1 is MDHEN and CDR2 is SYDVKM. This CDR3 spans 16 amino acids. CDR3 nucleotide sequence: TGTGCCAGCAGTCCCCGGACTAGCGGGAGGTACAATGAGCAGTTCTTC. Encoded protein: CASSPRTSGRYNEQFF.